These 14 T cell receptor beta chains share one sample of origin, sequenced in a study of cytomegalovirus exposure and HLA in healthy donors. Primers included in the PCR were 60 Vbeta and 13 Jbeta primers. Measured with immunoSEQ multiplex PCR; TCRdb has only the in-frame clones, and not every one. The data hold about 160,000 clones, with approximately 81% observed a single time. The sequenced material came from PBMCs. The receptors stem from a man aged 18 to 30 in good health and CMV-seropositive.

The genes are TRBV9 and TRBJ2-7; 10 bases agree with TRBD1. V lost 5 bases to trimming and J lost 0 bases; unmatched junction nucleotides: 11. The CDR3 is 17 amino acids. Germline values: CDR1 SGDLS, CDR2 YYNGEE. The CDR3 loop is CASSLSTGTGVSYEQYF. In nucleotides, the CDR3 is TGTGCCAGCAGTTTATCGACCGGGACAGGGGTCTCCTACGAGCAGTACTTC.

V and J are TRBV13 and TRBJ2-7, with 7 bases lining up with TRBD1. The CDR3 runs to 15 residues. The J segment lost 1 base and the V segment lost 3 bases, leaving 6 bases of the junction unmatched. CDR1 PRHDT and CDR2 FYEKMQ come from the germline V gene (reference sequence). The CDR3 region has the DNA TGTGCCAGCAGCTTCCCAGGGGGAAATTCCTACGAGCAGTACTTC. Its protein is CASSFPGGNSYEQYF.

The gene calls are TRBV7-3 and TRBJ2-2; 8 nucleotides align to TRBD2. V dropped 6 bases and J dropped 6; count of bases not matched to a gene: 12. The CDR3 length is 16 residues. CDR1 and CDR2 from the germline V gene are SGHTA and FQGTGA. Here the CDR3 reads CASSPGGLGGAGELFF. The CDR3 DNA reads TGTGCCAGCAGTCCGGGGGGACTAGGTGGGGCCGGGGAGCTGTTTTTT.

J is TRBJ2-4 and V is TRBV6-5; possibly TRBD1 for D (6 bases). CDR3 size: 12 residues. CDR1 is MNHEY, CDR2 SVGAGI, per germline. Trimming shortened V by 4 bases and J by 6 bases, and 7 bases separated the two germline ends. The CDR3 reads CASSSTGNIQYF. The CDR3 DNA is TGTGCCAGCAGTTCGACAGGAAACATTCAGTACTTC.

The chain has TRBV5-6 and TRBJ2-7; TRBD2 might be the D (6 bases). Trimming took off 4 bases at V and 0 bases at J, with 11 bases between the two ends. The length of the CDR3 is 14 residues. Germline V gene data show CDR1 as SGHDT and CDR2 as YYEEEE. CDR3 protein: CASSPGTGSYEQYF. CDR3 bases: TGTGCCAGCAGCCCGGGGACTGGCTCCTACGAGCAGTACTTC. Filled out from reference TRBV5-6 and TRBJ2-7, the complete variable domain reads DAGVTQSPTHLIKTRGQQVTLRCSPKSGHDTVSWYQQALGQGPQFIFQYYEEEERQRGNFPDRFSGHQFPNYSSELNVNALLLGDSALYLCASSPGTGSYEQYFGPGTRLTVT.

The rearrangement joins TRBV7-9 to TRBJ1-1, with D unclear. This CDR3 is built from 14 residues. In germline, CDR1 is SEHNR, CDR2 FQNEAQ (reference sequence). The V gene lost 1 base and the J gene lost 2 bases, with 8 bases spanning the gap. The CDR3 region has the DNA TGTGCCAGCAGCTTAGAGCATTCTAACACTGAAGCTTTCTTT. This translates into CASSLEHSNTEAFF.

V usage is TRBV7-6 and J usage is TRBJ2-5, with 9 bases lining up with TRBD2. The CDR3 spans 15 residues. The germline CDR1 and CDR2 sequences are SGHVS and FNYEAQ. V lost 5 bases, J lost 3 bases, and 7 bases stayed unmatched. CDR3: CASSPSGGREETQYF. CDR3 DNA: TGTGCCAGCAGCCCGAGCGGGGGGCGGGAAGAGACCCAGTACTTC.

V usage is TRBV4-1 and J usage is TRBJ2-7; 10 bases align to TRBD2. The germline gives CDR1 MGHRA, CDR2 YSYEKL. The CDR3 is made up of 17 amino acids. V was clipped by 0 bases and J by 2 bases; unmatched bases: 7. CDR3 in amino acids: CASSQDASGGRTYEQYF. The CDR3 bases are TGCGCCAGCAGCCAAGATGCTAGCGGGGGCCGTACCTACGAGCAGTACTTC.

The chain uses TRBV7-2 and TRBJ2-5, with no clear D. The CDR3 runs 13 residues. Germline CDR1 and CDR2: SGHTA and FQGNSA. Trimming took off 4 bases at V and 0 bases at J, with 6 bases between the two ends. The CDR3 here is CASSWRHQETQYF. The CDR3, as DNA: TGTGCCAGCAGCTGGCGGCACCAAGAGACCCAGTACTTC. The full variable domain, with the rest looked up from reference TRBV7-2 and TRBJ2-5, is GAGVSQSPSNKVTEKGKDVELRCDPISGHTALYWYRQSLGQGLEFLIYFQGNSAPDKSGLPSDRFSAERTGGSVSTLTIQRTQQEDSAVYLCASSWRHQETQYFGPGTRLLVL.

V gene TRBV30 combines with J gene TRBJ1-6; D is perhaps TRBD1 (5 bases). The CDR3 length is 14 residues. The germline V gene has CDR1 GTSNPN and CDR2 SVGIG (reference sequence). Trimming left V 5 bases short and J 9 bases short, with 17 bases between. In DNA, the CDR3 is TGTGCCTGGGGCCCCATTGGGGCCCGTTCACCCCTCCACTTT. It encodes CAWGPIGARSPLHF. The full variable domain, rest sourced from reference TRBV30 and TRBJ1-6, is SQTIHQWPATLVQPVGSPLSLECTVEGTSNPNLYWYRQAAGRGLQLLFYSVGIGQISSEVPQNLSASRPQDRQFILSSKKLLLSDSGFYLCAWGPIGARSPLHFGNGTRLTVT.

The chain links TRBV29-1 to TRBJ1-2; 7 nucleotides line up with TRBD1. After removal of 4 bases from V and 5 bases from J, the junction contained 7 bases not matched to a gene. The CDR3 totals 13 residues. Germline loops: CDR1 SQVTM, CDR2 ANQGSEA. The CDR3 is CSVGQLQGYGYTF. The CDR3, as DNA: TGCAGCGTTGGACAGCTACAGGGGTATGGCTACACCTTC.

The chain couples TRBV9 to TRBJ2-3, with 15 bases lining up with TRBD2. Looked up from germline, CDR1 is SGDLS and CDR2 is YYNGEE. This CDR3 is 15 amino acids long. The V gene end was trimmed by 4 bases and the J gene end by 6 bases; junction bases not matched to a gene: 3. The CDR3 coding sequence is TGTGCCAGCAGCCCCGGGACTAGCGGGGGGGATACGCAGTATTTT. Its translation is CASSPGTSGGDTQYF.

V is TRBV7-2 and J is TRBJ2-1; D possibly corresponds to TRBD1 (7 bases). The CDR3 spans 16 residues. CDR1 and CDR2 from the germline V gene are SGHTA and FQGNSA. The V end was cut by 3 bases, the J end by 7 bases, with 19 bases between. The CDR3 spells CASSLGQIQGRNEQFF. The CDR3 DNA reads TGTGCCAGCAGCTTGGGCCAGATACAGGGGAGGAATGAGCAGTTCTTC.

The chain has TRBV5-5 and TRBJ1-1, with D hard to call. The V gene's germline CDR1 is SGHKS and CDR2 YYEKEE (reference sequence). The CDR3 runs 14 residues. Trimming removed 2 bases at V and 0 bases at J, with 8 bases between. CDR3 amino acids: CASSLFAVNTEAFF. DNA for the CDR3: TGTGCCAGCAGCTTATTTGCGGTGAACACTGAAGCTTTCTTT.